Shown below are 23 T cell receptor beta chains from a single sample sequenced in a study of blood T cell repertoires in COVID-19. Using immunoSEQ multiplex PCR, the repertoire was profiled, and TCRdb retains in-frame clones only, with some absent. Found here are about 400,000 clones, roughly 90% of them singletons; the top ten hold 0.95% to 1.5%. Sequencing input: peripheral blood. The receptors were gathered from a man aged 35-49 years with acute or convalescent COVID-19.

This chain links TRBV6-1 with TRBJ1-4, with 8 bases identical to TRBD1. With 3 bases clipped from V and 5 bases from J, the junction kept 2 bases outside the gene matches. Germline CDR1 and CDR2: MNHNS and SASEGT. The CDR3 consists of 14 residues. The CDR3 nucleotides read TGTGCCAGCAGTGACCGGGACAGGAATGAAAAACTGTTTTTT. This codes for CASSDRDRNEKLFF.

V usage is TRBV18 and J usage is TRBJ1-1; unclear D gene. The germline V gene has CDR1 KGHSH and CDR2 LQKENI. V dropped 2 bases and J dropped 1 base, with 11 bases sitting between them. This CDR3 has 15 residues. CDR3 in DNA: TGTGCCAGCTCACCATCATACGGGGAGAACACTGAAGCTTTCTTT. Translation: CASSPSYGENTEAFF.

J is TRBJ1-1 and V is TRBV5-6; a weak D match, TRBD1 (6 bases). V shed 4 bases and J shed 3 bases, with 13 bases lying between them. CDR3 length: 14 residues. Germline V gene lookup returns CDR1 SGHDT and CDR2 YYEEEE. CDR3 sequence (DNA): TGTGCCAGCAGCCCTATACAGGGATACACTGAAGCTTTCTTT. This encodes CASSPIQGYTEAFF.

The chain joins TRBV27 to TRBJ2-3, with D unclear. Germline-derived CDR1 and CDR2 are MNHEY and SMNVEV (reference sequence). Trimming left V 0 bases short and J 6 bases short, with 13 bases between. CDR3 length: 15 residues. The CDR3 sequence is CASSLSFLPGDTQYF. The CDR3 nucleotides read TGTGCCAGCAGTTTATCGTTCCTTCCCGGGGATACGCAGTATTTT.

The J gene is TRBJ2-7, the V gene TRBV7-2, with TRBD1 matching 9 bases. The germline V gene encodes CDR1 SGHTA and CDR2 FQGNSA. The CDR3 runs 15 residues. V shed 6 bases and J 3 bases; nucleotides not matched to a gene: 9. CDR3 sequence: CASRGNTGGFYEQYF. The CDR3 DNA follows: TGTGCCAGCAGAGGTAACACAGGGGGCTTCTACGAGCAGTACTTC. Looking up the rest from reference TRBV7-2 and TRBJ2-7 gives the full variable domain: GAGVSQSPSNKVTEKGKDVELRCDPISGHTALYWYRQSLGQGLEFLIYFQGNSAPDKSGLPSDRFSAERTGGSVSTLTIQRTQQEDSAVYLCASRGNTGGFYEQYFGPGTRLTVT.

This clone appeared once. The chain couples TRBV7-9 to TRBJ1-4; 7 bases fit TRBD1. CDR1 and CDR2 (germline): SEHNR, FQNEAQ (reference sequence). The CDR3 is made up of 14 amino acids. Unmatched junction bases numbered 8, after V lost 1 base and J lost 12 bases. The CDR3 DNA is TGTGCCAGCAGCTTAGATGGAGGGGGCCTTGAACTGTTTTTT. Encoded protein: CASSLDGGGLELFF.

The V and J genes are TRBV30 and TRBJ1-5, with D possibly being TRBD1 (6 bases). Germline CDR1 reads GTSNPN; CDR2 reads SVGIG (reference sequence). The length of the CDR3 is 13 residues. The V and J ends lost 0 bases and 11 bases respectively, with 14 bases between them. The CDR3 nucleotides are TGTGCCTGGAGTGTAGGTCGGAAGGGGGCCCAGCATTTT. Translated, it gives CAWSVGRKGAQHF.

The chain joins TRBV30 to TRBJ1-5; a weak D match, TRBD1 (6 bases). The V gene's germline CDR1 is GTSNPN and CDR2 SVGIG (reference sequence). The ends were cut back, 6 bases at V and 5 bases at J, with 14 bases in the middle. The CDR3 runs to 13 residues. The CDR3: CACNRDTDQPQHF. In nucleotides, the CDR3 is TGTGCCTGTAACCGGGACACCGATCAGCCCCAGCATTTT.

This clone was recorded only once. The chain uses TRBV15 and TRBJ2-1, with TRBD1 identical over 7 bases. CDR3 size: 15 residues. Germline V gene sequence: CDR1 LNHNV, CDR2 YYDKDF (reference sequence). The V segment lost 1 base and the J segment 10 bases; nucleotides outside the gene matches: 10. CDR3 residues: CATSRVAVGGGEQFF. CDR3 in DNA: TGTGCCACCAGCAGAGTAGCCGTAGGGGGCGGAGAGCAGTTCTTC.

V gene TRBV6-1 combines with J gene TRBJ2-2; D unresolved. Germline CDR1 is MNHNS and CDR2 is SASEGT. This CDR3 is built from 13 residues. V was clipped by 5 bases and J by 5 bases, with 9 bases between them. CDR3 sequence reads: CASSYENTGELFF. In DNA, the CDR3 is TGTGCCAGCAGTTATGAGAATACCGGGGAGCTGTTTTTT.

This clone occurred a few times. This chain joins TRBV28 and TRBJ1-5, with D hard to call. CDR1 and CDR2 from the germline V gene are MDHEN and SYDVKM. The CDR3 is 13 residues long. CDR3 in amino acids: CGTERDSNQPQHF. In DNA form, the CDR3 reads TGTGGGACTGAAAGAGACAGCAATCAGCCCCAGCATTTT.

CDR3 bases: TGTGCCAGCAGTGAAGCGGCTACAGGGTACCAGCCCCAGCATTTT. It specifies CASSEAATGYQPQHF. The genes are TRBV6-1 and TRBJ1-5, with a tentative D call TRBD1 (6 bases). Germline CDR1 reads MNHNS; CDR2 reads SASEGT. The CDR3 is 15 residues long. Trimming removed 0 bases from V and 7 bases from J, with 13 bases in between.

The chain has TRBV19 and TRBJ2-7, with D perhaps matching TRBD2 (5 bases). CDR3 length: 14 amino acids. Between the trimmed V and J ends, which lost 3 bases and 2 bases, there was a span of 11 bases. Germline values: CDR1 LNHDA, CDR2 SQIVND (reference sequence). In nucleotides, the CDR3 is TGTGCCAGTAGTATCGGGGTTGGCACCTACGAGCAGTACTTC. This codes for CASSIGVGTYEQYF.

This clone was counted ten times or more. The DNA of the CDR3 is TGTGCCAGTAGTATTAAGCGGGAGGCCTCCTACGAGCAGTACTTC. This sequence encodes CASSIKREASYEQYF. The chain recombines TRBV19 with TRBJ2-7; the match to TRBD2 covers 9 bases. There are 15 residues in the CDR3. CDR1 is LNHDA, CDR2 SQIVND, per germline (reference sequence). The V segment lost 3 bases and the J segment 0 bases; nucleotides outside the gene matches: 3.

V and J are TRBV7-9 and TRBJ2-1; 9 bases line up with TRBD1. Looked up from germline, CDR1 is SEHNR and CDR2 is FQNEAQ (reference sequence). V shed 5 bases and J 8 bases; nucleotides not matched to a gene: 7. The CDR3 length is 14 residues. DNA of the CDR3: TGTGCCAGCAGCCCGGGACAGGGTATTGATGAGCAGTTCTTC. Protein: CASSPGQGIDEQFF.

The chain joins TRBV3-1 (or the pseudogene TRBV3-2) to TRBJ1-2; no clear D gene. Trimming removed 0 bases from V and 7 bases from J, with 6 bases in between. Germline CDR1 and CDR2: LGHDT and YNNKEL (reference sequence). This CDR3 is built from 12 residues. CDR3 region: CASSQDRRGYTF. DNA for the CDR3: TGTGCCAGCAGCCAAGATCGTCGTGGCTACACCTTC.

V usage is TRBV6-6 and J usage is TRBJ2-3, with D possibly TRBD1 on 5 matching bases. Per the germline V gene, CDR1 is MNHNY and CDR2 is SVGAGI (reference sequence). The ends were cut back, 6 bases at V and 0 bases at J, with 13 bases in the middle. CDR3 length: 15 amino acids. The CDR3 sequence: CASRIYRTSTDTQYF. CDR3 DNA sequence: TGTGCCAGCAGAATATACAGGACAAGCACAGATACGCAGTATTTT.

The chain combines TRBV21-1 with TRBJ1-3; the DNA was not compared with TRBD1, the D call given in the table. TRBV21-1 is recorded as a pseudogene. The CDR3 has 16 amino acids. As DNA, the CDR3 is TGTGCCAGCAGCAAAGTGATCACAGTCTCTGGAAACACCATATATTTT. Translating gives CASSKVITVSGNTIYF.

The chain has TRBV2 and TRBJ2-5, with 11 bases lining up with TRBD2. Germline V CDR1 and CDR2: SNHLY, FYNNEI. This CDR3 has 16 residues. The J segment lost 11 bases and the V segment lost 3 bases, leaving 14 bases of the junction unmatched. This CDR3 reads CASSDGLAGGQDRQYF. The CDR3 nucleotides are TGTGCCAGCAGTGATGGGCTAGCGGGGGGTCAGGATCGACAGTACTTC. The variable domain in full, with the rest retrieved from reference TRBV2 and TRBJ2-5, is EPEVTQTPSHQVTQMGQEVILRCVPISNHLYFYWYRQILGQKVEFLVSFYNNEISEKSEIFDDQFSVERPDGSNFTLKIRSTKLEDSAMYFCASSDGLAGGQDRQYFGPGTRLLVL.

J is TRBJ2-7 and V is TRBV7-9; 8 bases agree with TRBD2. J was trimmed by 3 bases and V by 4 bases; bases with no gene match: 8. This CDR3 is built from 15 residues. Per germline, CDR1 SEHNR and CDR2 FQNEAQ (reference sequence). As DNA, the CDR3 is TGTGCCAGCAGCTCCCGGGGGGGGGCAGGCTACGAGCAGTACTTC. As protein: CASSSRGGAGYEQYF. The full variable domain, in which reference TRBV7-9 and TRBJ2-7 provide the parts outside the CDR3, is DTGVSQNPRHKITKRGQNVTFRCDPISEHNRLYWYRQTLGQGPEFLTYFQNEAQLEKSRLLSDRFSAERPKGSFSTLEIQRTEQGDSAMYLCASSSRGGAGYEQYFGPGTRLTVT.

Only one count was recorded for this clone. The rearrangement links TRBV19 to TRBJ1-4; 7 bases are a match to TRBD1. CDR3 length equals 19 residues. After removal of 7 bases from V and 0 bases from J, the junction contained 17 bases not matched to a gene. CDR1 is LNHDA and CDR2 is SQIVND in the germline V gene (reference sequence). CDR3 DNA: TGTGCCAGTAACTCCCGGGCAGGGTCAGGGGGTACAACTAATGAAAAACTGTTTTTT. Translation gives CASNSRAGSGGTTNEKLFF.

V gene TRBV5-6 combines with J gene TRBJ1-2; 9 bases match TRBD1. V was pared by 4 bases and J by 8 bases, with 6 bases of the junction left unmatched. Germline CDR1 SGHDT, CDR2 YYEEEE. CDR3 length: 13 amino acids. The CDR3 is CASSLGDRAGYTF. For the CDR3, the DNA is TGTGCCAGCAGCCTGGGGGACAGGGCCGGCTACACCTTC.

V usage is TRBV6-2 or TRBV6-3 and J usage is TRBJ1-2; TRBD1 matches 9 bases. V trimming: 6 bases; J trimming: 0 bases; junction bases outside the gene matches: 8. CDR3 length: 16 amino acids. Germline CDR1 and CDR2: MNHEY and SVGEGT. The CDR3 nucleotides read TGTGCCAGCAGCCCTCTTACAGGGGGCGCTAACTATGGCTACACCTTC. Protein: CASSPLTGGANYGYTF.